The T cell receptor beta chain described here comes from a study of cytomegalovirus exposure and HLA in healthy donors. Turning to the study itself: The approximately 120 validation repertoires were produced on the same platform as the 550 to 700 repertoires of the first cohort. This was reported in a later analysis.

The study's findings and limits: Cytomegalovirus status, reportedly, was diagnosed with high specificity and sensitivity by the classifier. Researchers reported that a few CMV-associated chains were confirmed in vitro as CMV antigen-specific. Altogether, more than 150 TCR beta chains were recorded as cytomegalovirus-associated.

Only in-frame clones appear in the TCRdb table, and some are missing; sequencing was by immunoSEQ multiplex PCR. The table lists roughly 80,000 clones, approximately 90% of them singletons. The germline V gene has CDR1 SGHAT and CDR2 FQNNGV. There are 16 residues in the CDR3. The ends lost 2 bases at V and 3 bases at J; junction bases unmatched: 8. Regarding this clone: Antigen: not known.

The V gene is TRBV11-2, the J gene TRBJ2-7, with TRBD2 matching over 9 bases. The sequenced material came from PBMCs. The TCR was taken from a man between 25 and 39 years old in good health and CMV-seronegative. The CDR3 nucleotides are TGTGCCAGCAGCTTATATGCTAGCGGGAAGGACTACGAGCAGTACTTC. It specifies CASSLYASGKDYEQYF.